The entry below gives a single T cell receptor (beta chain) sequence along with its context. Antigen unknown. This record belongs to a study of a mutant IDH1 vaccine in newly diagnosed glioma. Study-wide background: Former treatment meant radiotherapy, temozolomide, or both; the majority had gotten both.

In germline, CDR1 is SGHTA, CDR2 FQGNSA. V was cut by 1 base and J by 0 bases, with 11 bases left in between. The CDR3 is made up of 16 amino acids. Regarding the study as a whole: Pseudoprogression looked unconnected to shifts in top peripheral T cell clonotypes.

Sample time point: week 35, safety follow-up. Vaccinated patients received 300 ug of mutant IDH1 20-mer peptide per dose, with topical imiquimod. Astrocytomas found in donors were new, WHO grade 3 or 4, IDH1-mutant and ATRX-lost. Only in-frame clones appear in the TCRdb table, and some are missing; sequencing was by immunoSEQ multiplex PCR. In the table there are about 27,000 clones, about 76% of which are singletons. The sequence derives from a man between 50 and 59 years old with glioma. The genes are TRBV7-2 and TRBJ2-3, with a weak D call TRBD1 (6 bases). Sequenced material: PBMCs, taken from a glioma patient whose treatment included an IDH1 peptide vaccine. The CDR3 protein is CASSLVQGPSTDTQYF. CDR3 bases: TGTGCCAGCAGCTTAGTACAGGGCCCTAGCACAGATACGCAGTATTTT.